These 8 T cell receptor beta chains were sequenced from one sample in a study of Graves' ophthalmopathy and Graves' hyperthyroidism. RNA transcripts served as template for amplifying TCR beta CDR3 sequences. RT-PCR in the first round used HTBI primers; a second-round multiplex PCR followed. TCRdb used MiXCR to reprocess the multiplex PCR reads, holding one entry per CDR3 protein. This table has 900,000 to 1,200,000 distinct CDR3 sequences, about two fifths appearing once. The sequenced sample consisted of peripheral blood or thyroid tissue (not recorded which). These receptors all come from an adult man with Graves' hyperthyroidism.

This clonotype was observed many times. This sequence joins TRBV5-6 and TRBJ1-6; a weak D match, TRBD1 (6 bases). CDR3 length: 15 residues. The V gene's germline CDR1 is SGHDT and CDR2 YYEEEE. V was pared by 0 bases and J by 9 bases, with 13 bases between. The CDR3 DNA follows: TGTGCCAGCAGCTTGGGCGGAACAGGGACTTCACCCCTCCACTTT. It yields the protein CASSLGGTGTSPLHF.

This clonotype was seen many times. The J gene is TRBJ1-1, the V gene TRBV10-3, with 9 bases lining up with TRBD1. Per the germline V gene, CDR1 is ENHRY and CDR2 is SYGVKD. Trimming cost V 6 bases and J 4 bases; bases outside gene matches: 6. This CDR3 contains 14 residues. This CDR3 is CAISRDRVVTEAFF. CDR3 in DNA: TGTGCCATCAGCCGGGACAGGGTAGTCACTGAAGCTTTCTTT.

Details on this clonotype: This likely comes from a read error, as the CDR3 has no conserved phenylalanine or tryptophan at its end. V gene TRBV20-1 combines with J gene TRBJ1-1, with TRBD1 as a possible D gene (5 bases). Trimming removed 3 bases at V and 3 bases at J, with 11 bases between. Germline CDR1 reads DFQATT; CDR2 reads SNEGSKA (reference sequence). The CDR3 consists of 13 residues. This CDR3 reads CSASTGGDTEAFL. CDR3 sequence (DNA): TGCAGTGCTAGTACGGGAGGGGACACTGAAGCTTTCCTT.

This clonotype was recorded only once. The J gene is TRBJ2-1, the V gene TRBV14, with D perhaps matching TRBD1 (6 bases). This CDR3 region has 13 residues. V lost 5 bases and J 10 bases, leaving 15 bases between the germline ends. Germline V gives CDR1 SGHDN, CDR2 FVKESK. The CDR3 DNA follows: TGTGCCAGCAGCATCCGGGACATAGGGGAGCAGTTCTTC. Encoded protein: CASSIRDIGEQFF. Together with reference TRBV14 and TRBJ2-1, the CDR3 gives the full variable domain: EAGVTQFPSHSVIEKGQTVTLRCDPISGHDNLYWYRRVMGKEIKFLLHFVKESKQDESGMPNNRFLAERTGGTYSTLKVQPAELEDSGVYFCASSIRDIGEQFFGPGTRLTVL.

This clonotype was seen ten or more times. This chain links TRBV7-8 with TRBJ1-2; D is ambiguous. CDR1 is SGHVS and CDR2 is FQNEAQ in the germline V gene. Trimming removed 5 bases from V and 4 bases from J, with 8 bases in between. The CDR3 consists of 12 residues. The CDR3 DNA is TGTGCCAGCAGCCTAACCACCTATGGCTACACCTTC. Translated: CASSLTTYGYTF.

As concerns this clonotype: The CDR3 does not end in the conserved phenylalanine or tryptophan, so this is likely a read error. The limits of the CDR3 on the DNA are not certain, so only TCRdb's listed CDR3 is given. The chain joins TRBV11-2 to TRBJ2-5; TRBD1 was called by the table and not checked on the DNA. Germline V CDR1 and CDR2: SGHAT, FQNNGV. The CDR3 is 15 amino acids in total, end residues counted. CDR3: CASSLDREHGYTFGS.

The gene calls are TRBV10-2 and TRBJ1-1, with no clear D. The CDR3 totals 15 residues. The germline V gene encodes CDR1 WSHSY and CDR2 SAAADI. The V gene lost 3 bases and the J gene lost 6 bases, with 17 bases spanning the gap. The CDR3 DNA reads as TGCGCCAGCAGTGACTCCGGGCAGGCTATCCCTGAAGCTTTCTTT. This sequence encodes CASSDSGQAIPEAFF.

The table lists this clonotype with a few counts. A much larger clone is a single base away; this may be a read error. This CDR3 fails to terminate in the conserved phenylalanine or tryptophan, so it likely reflects a read error. The V and J genes are TRBV20-1 and TRBJ2-7; TRBD1 might be the D (6 bases). This CDR3 contains 11 residues. CDR1 and CDR2 from the germline V gene are DFQATT and SNEGSKA (reference sequence). V gave up 6 bases and J gave up 3 bases, with 9 bases separating them. CDR3 nucleotide sequence: TGCAGTGCCCCGGACAGCTACGAGCAGTACCTC. Its protein product is CSAPDSYEQYL.